These T cell receptor beta chains were read from a single sample in a study of CD8+ T cells in alopecia areata. The assay was immunoSEQ multiplex PCR, and TCRdb's table has in-frame clones only and misses some. The table shows around 99,000 clones, with 80% to 85% occurring only once. This specimen consisted of CD8+ T cells sorted from blood, obtained at week 24, from a patient treated with tofacitinib. The origin of the receptors is a human donor with alopecia areata. The CDR3 runs from the conserved cysteine through the conserved F or W. Each record gives: clone size, J gene, V gene, CDR3 length, D gene, CDR3 protein, CDR3 DNA. The D gene is left open where the match is weak. Some rows mark clone size as missing; the rest say once, few, many or name a class of expanded clone.

clone size: -; J gene: TRBJ2-1; V gene: TRBV19; CDR3 length: 13; D gene: -; CDR3 protein: CASSPDEYNEQFF; CDR3 DNA: TGTGCCAGTAGTCCGGACGAGTACAATGAGCAGTTCTTC
clone size: -; J gene: TRBJ2-7; V gene: TRBV5-1; CDR3 length: 15; D gene: -; CDR3 protein: CASSLEGPSSYEQYF; CDR3 DNA: TGCGCCAGCAGCCTGGAGGGGCCTAGCTCCTACGAGCAGTACTTC
clone size: -; J gene: TRBJ1-6; V gene: TRBV11-2; CDR3 length: 14; D gene: -; CDR3 protein: CASSLDLGSSPLHF; CDR3 DNA: TGTGCCAGCAGCTTAGATCTCGGGAGCTCACCCCTCCACTTT
clone size: -; J gene: TRBJ2-7; V gene: TRBV5-6; CDR3 length: 16; D gene: -; CDR3 protein: CASSLGVRTTSYEQYF; CDR3 DNA: TGTGCCAGCAGCTTGGGAGTCCGGACAACCTCCTACGAGCAGTACTTC
clone size: -; J gene: TRBJ2-3; V gene: TRBV6-5; CDR3 length: 13; D gene: -; CDR3 protein: CASSPGPADTQYF; CDR3 DNA: TGTGCCAGCAGTCCCGGGCCCGCAGATACGCAGTATTTT
clone size: -; J gene: TRBJ2-7; V gene: TRBV4-2; CDR3 length: 15; D gene: TRBD2; CDR3 protein: CASSQREAGPYEQYF; CDR3 DNA: TGTGCCAGCAGCCAAAGAGAAGCGGGACCCTACGAGCAGTACTTC
clone size: -; J gene: TRBJ2-3; V gene: TRBV9; CDR3 length: 11; D gene: -; CDR3 protein: CASSRKDTQYF; CDR3 DNA: TGTGCCAGCAGCAGGAAAGATACGCAGTATTTT
clone size: -; J gene: TRBJ1-6; V gene: TRBV23-1; CDR3 length: 16; D gene: -; CDR3 protein: CASSRLIGLDNSPLHF; CDR3 DNA: TGCGCCAGCAGTCGCCTCATAGGGTTGGATAATTCACCCCTCCACTTT
clone size: -; J gene: TRBJ2-5; V gene: TRBV4-3; CDR3 length: 16; D gene: -; CDR3 protein: CASSQDRGGVQETQYF; CDR3 DNA: TGCGCCAGCAGCCAAGATCGGGGCGGGGTCCAAGAGACCCAGTACTTC
clone size: -; J gene: TRBJ2-1; V gene: TRBV29-1; CDR3 length: 15; D gene: TRBD2; CDR3 protein: CSVEQVGLAKSEQFF; CDR3 DNA: TGCAGCGTTGAACAGGTGGGACTAGCGAAGAGTGAGCAGTTCTTC
clone size: -; J gene: TRBJ2-7; V gene: TRBV27; CDR3 length: 13; D gene: -; CDR3 protein: CASSLSRSYEQYF; CDR3 DNA: TGTGCCAGCAGTTTATCCCGTTCCTACGAGCAGTACTTC
clone size: -; J gene: TRBJ1-1; V gene: TRBV23-1; CDR3 length: 14; D gene: -; CDR3 protein: CASSHKRTNTEAFF; CDR3 DNA: TGCGCCAGCTCTCACAAACGGACGAACACTGAAGCTTTCTTT
clone size: -; J gene: TRBJ2-3; V gene: TRBV5-4; CDR3 length: 13; D gene: -; CDR3 protein: CASSLDSALWQYF; CDR3 DNA: TGTGCCAGCAGCTTGGACAGTGCCTTGTGGCAGTATTTT
clone size: -; J gene: TRBJ2-7; V gene: TRBV10-3; CDR3 length: 13; D gene: TRBD1; CDR3 protein: CAIREDRTYEQYF; CDR3 DNA: TGTGCCATCAGGGAGGACAGGACCTACGAGCAGTACTTC
clone size: -; J gene: TRBJ2-7; V gene: TRBV7-6; CDR3 length: 13; D gene: TRBD1; CDR3 protein: CASSLADRAEQYF; CDR3 DNA: TGTGCCAGCAGCTTAGCGGACAGGGCGGAGCAGTACTTC
clone size: -; J gene: TRBJ2-3; V gene: TRBV6-6; CDR3 length: 15; D gene: -; CDR3 protein: CASSPPPGHTDTQYF; CDR3 DNA: TGTGCCAGCAGTCCTCCCCCGGGGCACACAGATACGCAGTATTTT
clone size: few; J gene: TRBJ1-1; V gene: TRBV2; CDR3 length: 17; D gene: -; CDR3 protein: CASGGNTGRPGNTEAFF; CDR3 DNA: TGTGCCAGCGGGGGGAATACAGGGCGTCCGGGGAACACTGAAGCTTTCTTT
clone size: -; J gene: TRBJ1-5; V gene: TRBV5-1; CDR3 length: 15; D gene: TRBD1; CDR3 protein: CASSLGTGGGQPQHF; CDR3 DNA: TGCGCCAGCAGCTTGGGGACAGGGGGCGGTCAGCCCCAGCATTTT
clone size: -; J gene: TRBJ1-1; V gene: TRBV6-5; CDR3 length: 12; D gene: -; CDR3 protein: CAAWRGDTEAFF; CDR3 DNA: TGTGCCGCGTGGAGGGGGGACACTGAAGCTTTCTTT
clone size: -; J gene: TRBJ2-3; V gene: TRBV4-3; CDR3 length: 17; D gene: TRBD2; CDR3 protein: CASSQDSRGGTTDTQYF; CDR3 DNA: TGCGCCAGCAGCCAAGATTCTCGGGGGGGGACCACAGATACGCAGTATTTT
clone size: -; J gene: TRBJ2-5; V gene: TRBV4-3; CDR3 length: 16; D gene: TRBD1; CDR3 protein: CASSQGPGTAQETQYF; CDR3 DNA: TGCGCCAGCAGCCAAGGTCCCGGGACAGCCCAAGAGACCCAGTACTTC
clone size: -; J gene: TRBJ2-3; V gene: TRBV15; CDR3 length: 12; D gene: -; CDR3 protein: CATSILGDTQYF; CDR3 DNA: TGTGCCACCAGCATACTAGGGGATACGCAGTATTTT
clone size: -; J gene: TRBJ2-7; V gene: TRBV27; CDR3 length: 14; D gene: -; CDR3 protein: CASSSRRSSYEQYF; CDR3 DNA: TGTGCCAGCAGCAGTCGGCGGAGCTCCTACGAGCAGTACTTC
clone size: -; J gene: TRBJ2-2; V gene: TRBV5-4; CDR3 length: 13; D gene: -; CDR3 protein: CASSEDSTKGLFF; CDR3 DNA: TGTGCCAGCAGCGAGGACTCCACAAAAGGGCTGTTTTTT
clone size: -; J gene: TRBJ2-1; V gene: TRBV27; CDR3 length: 13; D gene: -; CDR3 protein: CASSLSSPNEQFF; CDR3 DNA: TGTGCCAGCAGTTTATCGTCCCCCAATGAGCAGTTCTTC
clone size: -; J gene: TRBJ2-7; V gene: TRBV4-1; CDR3 length: 19; D gene: -; CDR3 protein: CASSQEGPLRGPYHYEQYF; CDR3 DNA: TGCGCCAGCAGCCAAGAGGGACCTTTGCGGGGGCCTTACCACTACGAGCAGTACTTC
clone size: -; J gene: TRBJ2-2; V gene: TRBV13; CDR3 length: 17; D gene: TRBD2; CDR3 protein: CASSLWTSGENTGELFF; CDR3 DNA: TGTGCCAGCAGCTTATGGACTAGCGGGGAGAACACCGGGGAGCTGTTTTTT
clone size: few; J gene: TRBJ2-7; V gene: TRBV29-1; CDR3 length: 12; D gene: TRBD1; CDR3 protein: CSYRDRGREQYF; CDR3 DNA: TGCAGCTACCGGGACAGGGGTCGGGAGCAGTACTTC
clone size: -; J gene: TRBJ2-7; V gene: TRBV6-6; CDR3 length: 15; D gene: -; CDR3 protein: CASSSWTADTYEQYF; CDR3 DNA: TGTGCCAGCAGTTCATGGACAGCCGACACCTACGAGCAGTACTTC
clone size: -; J gene: TRBJ2-5; V gene: TRBV5-1; CDR3 length: 14; D gene: -; CDR3 protein: CASSLERLPVTQYF; CDR3 DNA: TGCGCCAGCAGCTTGGAGAGACTACCGGTGACCCAGTACTTC
clone size: -; J gene: TRBJ2-7; V gene: TRBV29-1; CDR3 length: 13; D gene: -; CDR3 protein: CSVWDPRASEQYF; CDR3 DNA: TGCAGCGTTTGGGACCCAAGGGCGTCCGAGCAGTACTTC
clone size: -; J gene: TRBJ2-2; V gene: TRBV9; CDR3 length: 14; D gene: -; CDR3 protein: CASSEGRATGELFF; CDR3 DNA: TGTGCCAGCAGCGAGGGACGGGCCACCGGGGAGCTGTTTTTT
clone size: -; J gene: TRBJ2-7; V gene: TRBV5-1; CDR3 length: 14; D gene: TRBD1; CDR3 protein: CASSSSGQEYEQYF; CDR3 DNA: TGCGCCAGCAGCTCATCCGGACAGGAATACGAGCAGTACTTC
clone size: -; J gene: TRBJ1-1; V gene: TRBV6-1; CDR3 length: 10; D gene: -; CDR3 protein: CASSQGEAFF; CDR3 DNA: TGTGCCAGCTCTCAGGGGGAAGCTTTCTTT
clone size: -; J gene: TRBJ2-7; V gene: TRBV11-2; CDR3 length: 15; D gene: TRBD2; CDR3 protein: CASSYPLAGIYEQYF; CDR3 DNA: TGTGCCAGCAGCTACCCACTAGCGGGGATCTACGAGCAGTACTTC
clone size: -; J gene: TRBJ2-2; V gene: TRBV29-1; CDR3 length: 13; D gene: TRBD1; CDR3 protein: CSVGTGDTGELFF; CDR3 DNA: TGCAGCGTTGGGACAGGGGACACCGGGGAGCTGTTTTTT
clone size: once; J gene: TRBJ1-4; V gene: TRBV7-9; CDR3 length: 15; D gene: -; CDR3 protein: CASSSAEVRHEKLFF; CDR3 DNA: TGTGCCAGCAGCTCGGCGGAGGTGCGTCATGAAAAACTGTTTTTT
clone size: -; J gene: TRBJ1-5; V gene: TRBV19; CDR3 length: 17; D gene: TRBD1; CDR3 protein: CASRAIKSGGDNQPQHF; CDR3 DNA: TGTGCCAGTAGAGCCATTAAATCAGGGGGAGACAATCAGCCCCAGCATTTT
clone size: -; J gene: TRBJ1-1; V gene: TRBV5-6; CDR3 length: 13; D gene: -; CDR3 protein: CASSLGGNTEAFF; CDR3 DNA: TGTGCCAGCAGCTTGGGTGGGAACACTGAAGCTTTCTTT
clone size: -; J gene: TRBJ1-6; V gene: TRBV11-2; CDR3 length: 19; D gene: -; CDR3 protein: CASSHETPGTLANNSPLHF; CDR3 DNA: TGTGCCAGCAGCCATGAAACCCCCGGGACACTCGCTAATAATTCACCCCTCCACTTT
clone size: medium-sized; J gene: TRBJ2-3; V gene: TRBV7-7; CDR3 length: 15; D gene: TRBD1; CDR3 protein: CASSLTGGGTDTQYF; CDR3 DNA: TGTGCTAGCAGCTTAACAGGGGGCGGTACAGATACGCAGTATTTT
clone size: -; J gene: TRBJ1-2; V gene: TRBV11-2; CDR3 length: 14; D gene: TRBD1; CDR3 protein: CASSSTGVAYGYTF; CDR3 DNA: TGTGCCAGCAGCTCGACAGGGGTAGCCTATGGCTACACCTTC